These 27 T cell receptor beta chains came from one sample sequenced in a study of cytomegalovirus exposure and HLA in healthy donors. The PCR made use of 60 Vbeta and 13 Jbeta primers. Some clones are missing from TCRdb's copy, which holds only in-frame ones; the method was immunoSEQ multiplex PCR. Found here are approximately 150,000 clones, approximately 80% of them singletons; the top ten hold 5% to 8%. The sequencing input was PBMCs. The receptors come from a woman in her thirties or forties in good health and CMV-seropositive.

A few counts support this clone. CDR3 nucleotide sequence: TGTGCCAGCAGCCCCCGCGGATATAACTATGGCTACACCTTC. Residues: CASSPRGYNYGYTF. The rearrangement uses TRBV9 and TRBJ1-2; D is ambiguous. The CDR3 totals 14 residues. Germline lookup yields CDR1 SGDLS and CDR2 YYNGEE. The ends were cut back, 4 bases at V and 1 base at J, with 11 bases in the middle.

The rearrangement links TRBV10-2 to TRBJ2-2; D is possibly TRBD1 (6 bases). The CDR3 is made up of 13 amino acids. The V and J ends lost 7 bases and 7 bases respectively, with 13 bases between them. Germline lookup yields CDR1 WSHSY and CDR2 SAAADI. The CDR3 sequence is CASTVTGLGELFF. The DNA of the CDR3 is TGCGCCAGCACAGTTACAGGGCTCGGGGAGCTGTTTTTT.

CDR3 sequence: CASSSFSGYSSTDTQYF. The DNA for the CDR3 is TGTGCCAGCAGCTCCTTTAGCGGATACTCTAGCACAGATACGCAGTATTTT. V gene TRBV11-3 combines with J gene TRBJ2-3; possible D gene TRBD2, 6 bases. Germline-derived CDR1 and CDR2 are SGHNT and YENEEA. The length of the CDR3 is 17 residues. Trimming took off 4 bases at V and 0 bases at J, with 17 bases between the two ends.

V usage is TRBV28 and J usage is TRBJ2-5, with 9 positions matching TRBD1. The junction had 9 bases not matched to a gene; V was cut back by 5 bases and J by 5 bases. This CDR3 is built from 15 residues. The germline gives CDR1 MDHEN, CDR2 SYDVKM. The CDR3 DNA reads as TGTGCCAGCAGTAGGACACAGGGGGCACGTGAGACCCAGTACTTC. Protein: CASSRTQGARETQYF.

The rearrangement joins TRBV2 to TRBJ1-4; a possible D gene is TRBD1 (6 bases). The V gene's germline CDR1 is SNHLY and CDR2 FYNNEI. V gave up 4 bases and J gave up 8 bases, with 20 bases separating them. The CDR3 is made up of 16 amino acids. DNA of the CDR3: TGTGCCAGCAGTGCCTCCTTCCAGGGGAAGGACGAAAAACTGTTTTTT. This encodes CASSASFQGKDEKLFF.

This sequence joins TRBV5-4 and TRBJ2-5; 10 bases line up with TRBD2. The J call may be mistaken, given a closer DNA end match to TRBJ2-7. Germline CDR1 and CDR2: SGHNT and YYREEE (reference sequence). The CDR3 has 15 amino acids. CDR3 in amino acids: CASSTEAGGPDEQYF. In nucleotides, the CDR3 is TGTGCCAGCAGCACAGAAGCGGGAGGGCCCGACGAGCAGTACTTC.

V is TRBV29-1 and J is TRBJ1-1; 9 bases agree with TRBD1. Germline assignment: CDR1 SQVTM and CDR2 ANQGSEA. The CDR3 consists of 13 residues. V shed 5 bases, J shed 7 bases, and the junction held 8 bases outside the gene matches. The CDR3 loop reads CSVWTGARFEAFF. The CDR3 DNA follows: TGCAGCGTTTGGACAGGGGCCCGATTTGAAGCTTTCTTT.

In DNA, the CDR3 is TGTGCCTGGAGTCCGGATTGGAGCGCGGGAATCTACGAGCAGTACTTC. It translates to CAWSPDWSAGIYEQYF. This chain joins TRBV30 and TRBJ2-5; tentative D call: TRBD2 (6 bases). The DNA end is a closer match to TRBJ2-7, so the J assignment may be wrong. Germline V gene data show CDR1 as GTSNPN and CDR2 as SVGIG (reference sequence). The CDR3 is 16 residues long.

The rearrangement joins TRBV28 to TRBJ2-1; D is perhaps TRBD2 (5 bases). V was clipped by 6 bases and J by 6 bases, with 9 bases between them. Germline CDR1 reads MDHEN; CDR2 reads SYDVKM. The length of the CDR3 is 12 residues. In DNA form, the CDR3 reads TGTGCCAGCAGCCGGGGTAGCAATGAGCAGTTCTTC. This encodes CASSRGSNEQFF.

This chain uses TRBV2 with TRBJ2-1; 8 bases line up with TRBD1. Germline lookup yields CDR1 SNHLY and CDR2 FYNNEI. The CDR3 length is 15 residues. The V and J ends lost 3 bases and 8 bases, in that order; junction bases with no gene match: 9. The CDR3 DNA reads as TGTGCCAGCAGTGACAAGGACAGGGTCTTGGATGAGCAGTTCTTC. Encoded protein: CASSDKDRVLDEQFF. The whole variable domain, filled in from reference TRBV2 and TRBJ2-1, reads EPEVTQTPSHQVTQMGQEVILRCVPISNHLYFYWYRQILGQKVEFLVSFYNNEISEKSEIFDDQFSVERPDGSNFTLKIRSTKLEDSAMYFCASSDKDRVLDEQFFGPGTRLTVL.

This chain joins TRBV28 and TRBJ2-7; 9 positions match TRBD1. The germline CDR1 and CDR2 sequences are MDHEN and SYDVKM. J was trimmed by 4 bases and V by 3 bases; bases with no gene match: 7. This CDR3 comprises 15 residues. CDR3 sequence (DNA): TGTGCCAGCAGTTTGAGACAGGGGGGGAGGTACGAGCAGTACTTC. Translation gives CASSLRQGGRYEQYF.

This clone was seen a single time. Written as DNA, the CDR3 is TGCGCCAGCAGCCTACCCCGAGGTAGCGGGGCTGGAAACGAGCAGTACTTC. Residues: CASSLPRGSGAGNEQYF. The chain links TRBV5-1 to TRBJ2-7; 8 nucleotides align to TRBD2. With 4 bases clipped from V and 5 bases from J, the junction kept 17 bases outside the gene matches. This CDR3 spans 17 amino acids. CDR1 is SGHRS and CDR2 is YFSETQ in the germline V gene. The variable domain in full, with the rest retrieved from reference TRBV5-1 and TRBJ2-7, is KAGVTQTPRYLIKTRGQQVTLSCSPISGHRSVSWYQQTPGQGLQFLFEYFSETQRNKGNFPGRFSGRQFSNSRSEMNVSTLELGDSALYLCASSLPRGSGAGNEQYFGPGTRLTVT.

V usage is TRBV4-1 and J usage is TRBJ2-3, with D perhaps TRBD2 (5 bases). CDR3 length: 17 residues. Per germline, CDR1 MGHRA and CDR2 YSYEKL. V was trimmed by 0 bases and J by 3 bases, leaving 16 bases between them. The chain's CDR3 is CASSQDQGGSGTDTQYF. The CDR3, as DNA: TGCGCCAGCAGCCAAGACCAAGGCGGTTCGGGGACAGATACGCAGTATTTT.

This chain joins TRBV13 and TRBJ1-1; 9 bases map to TRBD1. Trimming at V came to 3 bases and at J to 7 bases, leaving 3 bases not matched to a gene. Germline loops: CDR1 PRHDT, CDR2 FYEKMQ (reference sequence). The CDR3 runs to 13 residues. CDR3 DNA sequence: TGTGCCAGCAGCTTTAGGACAGGGGTTGAAGCTTTCTTT. Translating gives CASSFRTGVEAFF.

The chain links TRBV6-5 to TRBJ1-2; 8 bases are shared with TRBD1. The germline CDR1 and CDR2 sequences are MNHEY and SVGAGI. The CDR3 is 13 residues long. The trim removed 6 bases at V and 13 bases at J, leaving 13 bases unmatched. The CDR3 sequence: CASRQDRDRYSTF. CDR3 nucleotides: TGTGCCAGCAGGCAGGACAGGGATCGGTACTCCACCTTC.

A note on this clone: At one end the junction does not follow the germline gene, possibly because of a read error. The genes are TRBV7-6 and TRBJ2-1; 10 bases are shared with TRBD1. CDR3 length: 12 residues. The germline CDR1 and CDR2 sequences are SGHVS and FNYEAQ. Here the CDR3 DNA reads TGTGCCAGCAGCCCCGGACAGGGGGACGGGATCTTC. Its protein product is CASSPGQGDGIF.

The J gene is TRBJ2-2, the V gene TRBV2, with D unclear. The germline gives CDR1 SNHLY, CDR2 FYNNEI. This CDR3 spans 13 amino acids. V was pared by 7 bases and J by 0 bases, with 6 bases between. CDR3 loop: CASKSSNTGELFF. CDR3 nucleotides: TGTGCCAGCAAGAGTTCGAACACCGGGGAGCTGTTTTTT.

This chain links TRBV25-1 with TRBJ2-7; D may be TRBD2 (6 bases). The germline CDR1 and CDR2 sequences are MGHDK and SYGVNS. This CDR3 has 16 residues. Trimming shortened V by 1 base and J by 4 bases, and 17 bases separated the two germline ends. The CDR3 loop is CASSELGGRGYYEQYF. The DNA for the CDR3 is TGTGCCAGCAGTGAATTGGGGGGAAGGGGCTATTACGAGCAGTACTTC.

The chain employs TRBV18 and TRBJ2-7, with 8 bases that match TRBD1. Germline lookup yields CDR1 KGHSH and CDR2 LQKENI. This CDR3 has 14 amino acids. The junction had 4 bases not matched to a gene; V was cut back by 5 bases and J by 1 base. CDR3 DNA: TGTGCCAGCTCATTTCAGGGGGCTTCCTACGAGCAGTACTTC. Translated: CASSFQGASYEQYF.

The chain couples TRBV4-1 to TRBJ2-5; D perhaps matches TRBD1 (5 bases). Germline lookup yields CDR1 MGHRA and CDR2 YSYEKL. The length of the CDR3 is 13 residues. V lost 1 base and J 2 bases, leaving 5 bases between the germline ends. The CDR3 DNA reads TGCGCCAGCAGCCAAGGACAGCAAGAGACCCAGTACTTC. This gives the protein CASSQGQQETQYF.

The genes are TRBV15 and TRBJ1-1; TRBD1 matches 7 bases. In germline, CDR1 is LNHNV, CDR2 YYDKDF (reference sequence). CDR3 length equals 13 residues. V shed 6 bases and J 5 bases; nucleotides not matched to a gene: 6. CDR3 DNA sequence: TGTGCCACCAGTCGGACAGGACGTACTGAAGCTTTCTTT. This sequence encodes CATSRTGRTEAFF.

The genes are TRBV4-1 and TRBJ2-5; D is uncertain. CDR3 size: 13 residues. Trimming cost V 2 bases and J 3 bases, with 7 bases left between them. In germline, CDR1 is MGHRA, CDR2 YSYEKL. The CDR3 sequence: CASSQYPEETQYF. CDR3 sequence (DNA): TGCGCCAGCAGCCAATATCCCGAAGAGACCCAGTACTTC.

J is TRBJ1-2 and V is TRBV7-9; tentative D call: TRBD1 (6 bases). This CDR3 has 13 residues. With 5 bases removed from V and 1 base from J, the gap between germline ends came to 8 bases. CDR1 SEHNR and CDR2 FQNEAQ come from the germline V gene (reference sequence). CDR3 DNA: TGTGCCAGCAGCCAGGACAGTAACTATGGCTACACCTTC. Its protein product is CASSQDSNYGYTF.

The rearrangement links TRBV4-1 to TRBJ2-3, with 10 positions matching TRBD2. CDR3 length: 16 residues. The germline CDR1 and CDR2 sequences are MGHRA and YSYEKL. V shed 1 base and J 5 bases; nucleotides not matched to a gene: 6. DNA for the CDR3: TGCGCCAGCAGCCAAGGAACTAGCGGGAACGTAGATACGCAGTATTTT. It encodes CASSQGTSGNVDTQYF.

This chain connects TRBV2 to TRBJ1-2; D not certain. V lost 8 bases and J lost 8, with 24 bases in between. CDR1 and CDR2 (germline): SNHLY, FYNNEI. The CDR3 is 15 residues long. CDR3 DNA: TGTGCCAGCCACGCCGATGACGGGATGGTACGGGGCTACACCTTC. Its translation is CASHADDGMVRGYTF.

This clone appeared once. One end of the junction varies from germline; a read error may be responsible. The rearrangement links TRBV7-9 to TRBJ1-2; no firm D call. CDR1 and CDR2 (germline): SEHNR, FQNEAQ (reference sequence). This CDR3 comprises 16 residues. The CDR3 region is CSSSLARADSENGYTF. The CDR3 DNA follows: TGTTCCAGCAGCTTAGCGCGGGCAGATAGCGAGAATGGCTACACCTTC.

The chain uses TRBV29-1 and TRBJ1-2; 8 bases are a match to TRBD1. The germline V gene has CDR1 SQVTM and CDR2 ANQGSEA. The CDR3 runs 13 residues. J gave up 7 bases and V 4 bases, and 8 bases lay outside the gene matches. The CDR3 reads CSVGETGDSGYTF. In DNA, the CDR3 is TGCAGCGTTGGGGAGACAGGGGACAGTGGCTACACCTTC.